Sequencing of this T cell receptor beta chain was carried out in a study of cytomegalovirus exposure and HLA in healthy donors. Vbeta (60) and Jbeta (13) primers were used in the PCR. Sequenced by immunoSEQ multiplex PCR; TCRdb stores in-frame clones only, minus some. The sample has 200,000 or so clones; around 82% are singletons. The sequencing input was PBMCs. The sequence was collected from a boy aged 5-17 years in good health and CMV-seronegative.

The CDR3 region is CASSPRQGQETQYF. The DNA of the CDR3 is TGTGCCAGCAGTCCTAGACAGGGGCAAGAGACCCAGTACTTC. V and J are TRBV9 and TRBJ2-5; 8 bases line up with TRBD1. Trimming at V came to 5 bases and at J to 2 bases, leaving 5 bases not matched to a gene. This CDR3 comprises 14 residues. Germline lookup yields CDR1 SGDLS and CDR2 YYNGEE.